This is a list of T cell receptor beta chains from one sample in a study of T cell changes during pregnancy in multiple sclerosis. Sequencing was performed with immunoSEQ multiplex PCR; in TCRdb, only in-frame clones are kept and a portion is missing. The table has tens of thousands of clones, approximately 91% seen once. The sample in question was peripheral blood, obtained in the second trimester of pregnancy. The receptors shown here come from a female donor in good health, enrolled as a control in a pregnancy study. Each CDR3 is given with its conserved first and last residue. The D gene is left open where the match is weak. Clone size is not always given. Where it is, it says once, few, many or a class for expanded clones.

V,length,size,D,J,CDR3,DNA
TRBV6-1,13,NA,NA,TRBJ1-2,CASRLQGYYGYTF,TGTGCCAGCAGGCTACAGGGTTACTATGGCTACACCTTC
TRBV11-2,14,NA,TRBD1,TRBJ2-7,CASSPGTGGFGQYF,TGTGCCAGCAGCCCAGGGACAGGGGGATTCGGGCAGTACTTC
TRBV7-3,15,NA,TRBD2,TRBJ2-5,CASSPGRGGRETQYF,TGTGCCAGCAGTCCGGGGCGGGGGGGCCGGGAGACCCAGTACTTC
TRBV15,13,NA,TRBD1,TRBJ2-7,CATAGTGYAEQYF,TGTGCCACCGCCGGGACAGGGTACGCCGAGCAGTACTTC
TRBV2,16,NA,TRBD1,TRBJ2-1,CASSSTGTGGWGEQFF,TGTGCCAGCAGTTCCACCGGGACAGGGGGTTGGGGTGAGCAGTTCTTC
TRBV9,16,NA,TRBD2,TRBJ2-1,CASSVARSSGYNEQFF,TGTGCCAGCAGCGTAGCTAGGTCTAGCGGATACAATGAGCAGTTCTTC
TRBV28,14,NA,TRBD1,TRBJ2-7,CASSSRTGAYEQYF,TGTGCCAGCAGTTCGCGGACAGGCGCCTACGAGCAGTACTTC
TRBV5-5,17,NA,NA,TRBJ1-1,CASSPADGGYMNTEAFF,TGTGCCAGCAGCCCGGCGGACGGGGGGTACATGAACACTGAAGCTTTCTTT
TRBV27,14,NA,TRBD1,TRBJ2-7,CASSSGQTTYEQYF,TGTGCCAGCAGTTCGGGACAGACCACCTACGAGCAGTACTTC
TRBV9,13,few,NA,TRBJ1-6,CASGGGNNSPLHF,TGTGCCAGCGGGGGGGGAAATAATTCACCCCTCCACTTT
TRBV5-1,16,NA,TRBD2,TRBJ2-1,CASSGIAGRAYNEQFF,TGCGCCAGCAGCGGAATAGCGGGACGGGCCTACAATGAGCAGTTCTTC